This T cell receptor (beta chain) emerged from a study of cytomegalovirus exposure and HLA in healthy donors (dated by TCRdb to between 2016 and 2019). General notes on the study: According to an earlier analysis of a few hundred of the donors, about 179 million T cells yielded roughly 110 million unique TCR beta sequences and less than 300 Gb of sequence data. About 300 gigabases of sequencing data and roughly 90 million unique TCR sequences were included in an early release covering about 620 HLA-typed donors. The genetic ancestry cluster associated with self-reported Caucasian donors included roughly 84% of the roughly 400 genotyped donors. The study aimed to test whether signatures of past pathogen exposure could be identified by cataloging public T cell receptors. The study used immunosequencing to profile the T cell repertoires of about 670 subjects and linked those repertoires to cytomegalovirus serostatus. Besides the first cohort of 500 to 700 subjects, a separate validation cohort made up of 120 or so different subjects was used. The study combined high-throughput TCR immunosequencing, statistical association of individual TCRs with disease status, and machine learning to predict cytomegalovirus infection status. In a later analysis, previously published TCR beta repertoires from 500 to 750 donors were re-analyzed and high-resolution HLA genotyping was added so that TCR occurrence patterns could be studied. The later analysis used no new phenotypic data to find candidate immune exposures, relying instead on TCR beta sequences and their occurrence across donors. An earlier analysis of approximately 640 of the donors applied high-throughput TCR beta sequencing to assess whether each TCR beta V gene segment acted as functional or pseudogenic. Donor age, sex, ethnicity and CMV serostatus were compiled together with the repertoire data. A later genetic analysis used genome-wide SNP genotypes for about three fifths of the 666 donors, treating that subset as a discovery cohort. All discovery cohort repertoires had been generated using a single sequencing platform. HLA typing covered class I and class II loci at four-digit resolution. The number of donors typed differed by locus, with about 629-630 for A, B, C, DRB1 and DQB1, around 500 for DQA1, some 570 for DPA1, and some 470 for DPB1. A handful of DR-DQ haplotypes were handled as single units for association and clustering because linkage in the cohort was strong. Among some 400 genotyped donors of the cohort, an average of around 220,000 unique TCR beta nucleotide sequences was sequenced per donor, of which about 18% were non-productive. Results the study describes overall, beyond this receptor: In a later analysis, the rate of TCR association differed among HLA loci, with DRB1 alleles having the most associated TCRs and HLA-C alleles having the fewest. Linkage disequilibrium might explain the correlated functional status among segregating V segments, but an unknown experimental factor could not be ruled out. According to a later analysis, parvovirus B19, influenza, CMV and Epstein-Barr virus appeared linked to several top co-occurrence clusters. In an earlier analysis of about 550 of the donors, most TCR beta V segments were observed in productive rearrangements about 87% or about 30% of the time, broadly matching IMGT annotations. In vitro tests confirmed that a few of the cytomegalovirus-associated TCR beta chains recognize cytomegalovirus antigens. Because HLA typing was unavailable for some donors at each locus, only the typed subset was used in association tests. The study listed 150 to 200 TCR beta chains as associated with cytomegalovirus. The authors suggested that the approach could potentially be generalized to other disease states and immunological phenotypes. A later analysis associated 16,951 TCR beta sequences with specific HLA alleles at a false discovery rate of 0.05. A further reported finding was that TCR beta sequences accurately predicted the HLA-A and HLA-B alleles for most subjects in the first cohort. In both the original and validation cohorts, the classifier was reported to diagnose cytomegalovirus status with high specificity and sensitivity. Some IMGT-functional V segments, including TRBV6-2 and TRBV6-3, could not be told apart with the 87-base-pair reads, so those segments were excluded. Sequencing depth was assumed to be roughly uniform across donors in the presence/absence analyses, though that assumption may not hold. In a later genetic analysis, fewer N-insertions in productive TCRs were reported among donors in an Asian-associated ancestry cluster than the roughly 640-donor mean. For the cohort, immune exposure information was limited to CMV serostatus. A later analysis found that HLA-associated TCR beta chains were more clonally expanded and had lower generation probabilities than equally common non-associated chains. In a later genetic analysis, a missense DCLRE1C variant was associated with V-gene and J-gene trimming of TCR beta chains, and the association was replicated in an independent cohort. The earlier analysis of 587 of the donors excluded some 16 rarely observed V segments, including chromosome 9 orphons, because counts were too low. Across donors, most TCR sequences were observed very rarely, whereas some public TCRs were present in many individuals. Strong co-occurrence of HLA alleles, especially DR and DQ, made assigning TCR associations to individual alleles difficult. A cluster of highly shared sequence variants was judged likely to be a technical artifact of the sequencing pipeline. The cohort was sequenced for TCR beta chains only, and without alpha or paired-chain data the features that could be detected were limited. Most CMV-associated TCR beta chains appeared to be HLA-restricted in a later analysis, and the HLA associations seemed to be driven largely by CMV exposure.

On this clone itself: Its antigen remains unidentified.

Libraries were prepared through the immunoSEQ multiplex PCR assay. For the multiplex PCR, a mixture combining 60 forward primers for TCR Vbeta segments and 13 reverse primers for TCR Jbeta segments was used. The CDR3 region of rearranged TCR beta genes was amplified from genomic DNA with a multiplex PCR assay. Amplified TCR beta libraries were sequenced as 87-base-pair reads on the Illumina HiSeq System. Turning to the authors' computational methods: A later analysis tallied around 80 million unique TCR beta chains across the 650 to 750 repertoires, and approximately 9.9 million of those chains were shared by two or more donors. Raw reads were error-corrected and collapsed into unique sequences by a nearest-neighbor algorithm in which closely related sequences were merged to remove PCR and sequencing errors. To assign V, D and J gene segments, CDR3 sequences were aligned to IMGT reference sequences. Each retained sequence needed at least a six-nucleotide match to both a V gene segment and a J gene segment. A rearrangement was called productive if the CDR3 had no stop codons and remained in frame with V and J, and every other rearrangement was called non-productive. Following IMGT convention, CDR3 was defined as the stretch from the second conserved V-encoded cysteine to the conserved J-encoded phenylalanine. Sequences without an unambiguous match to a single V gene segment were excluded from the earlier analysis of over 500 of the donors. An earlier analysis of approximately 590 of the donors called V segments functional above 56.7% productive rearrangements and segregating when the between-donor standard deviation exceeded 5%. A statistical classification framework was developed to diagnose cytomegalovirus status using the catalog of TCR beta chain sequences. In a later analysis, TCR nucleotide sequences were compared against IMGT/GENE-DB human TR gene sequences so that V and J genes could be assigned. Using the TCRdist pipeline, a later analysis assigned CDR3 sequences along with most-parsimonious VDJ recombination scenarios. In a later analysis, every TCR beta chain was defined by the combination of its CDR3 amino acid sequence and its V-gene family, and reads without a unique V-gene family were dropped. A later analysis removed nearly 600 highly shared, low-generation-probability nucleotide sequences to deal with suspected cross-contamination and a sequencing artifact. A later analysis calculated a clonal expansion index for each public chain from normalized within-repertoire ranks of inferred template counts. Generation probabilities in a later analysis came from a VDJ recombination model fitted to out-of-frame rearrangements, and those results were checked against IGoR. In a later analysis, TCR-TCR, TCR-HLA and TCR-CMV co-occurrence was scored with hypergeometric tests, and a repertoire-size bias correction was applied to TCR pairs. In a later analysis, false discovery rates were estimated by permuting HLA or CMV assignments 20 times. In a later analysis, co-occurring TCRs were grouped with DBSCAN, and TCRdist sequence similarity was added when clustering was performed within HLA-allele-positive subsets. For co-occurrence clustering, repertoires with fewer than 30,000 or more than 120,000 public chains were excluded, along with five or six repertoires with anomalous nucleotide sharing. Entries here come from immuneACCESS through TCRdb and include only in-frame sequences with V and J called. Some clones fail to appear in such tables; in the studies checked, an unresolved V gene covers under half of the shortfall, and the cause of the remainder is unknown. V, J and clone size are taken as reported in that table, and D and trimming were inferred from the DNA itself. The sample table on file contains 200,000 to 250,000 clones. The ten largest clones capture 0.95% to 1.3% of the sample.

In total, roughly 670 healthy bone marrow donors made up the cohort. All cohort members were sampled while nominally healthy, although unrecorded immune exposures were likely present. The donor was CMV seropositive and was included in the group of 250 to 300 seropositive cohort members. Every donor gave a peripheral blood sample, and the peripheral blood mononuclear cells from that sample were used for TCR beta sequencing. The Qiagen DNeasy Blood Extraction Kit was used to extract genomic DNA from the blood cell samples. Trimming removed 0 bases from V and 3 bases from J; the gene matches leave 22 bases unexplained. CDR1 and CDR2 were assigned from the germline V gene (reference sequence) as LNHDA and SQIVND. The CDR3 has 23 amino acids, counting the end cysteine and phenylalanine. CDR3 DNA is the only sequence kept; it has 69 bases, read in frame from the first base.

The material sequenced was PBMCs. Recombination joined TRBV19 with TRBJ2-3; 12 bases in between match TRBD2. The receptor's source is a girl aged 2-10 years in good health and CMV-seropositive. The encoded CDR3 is CASSIDGVVPAGTSGFRTDTQYF. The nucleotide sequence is TGTGCCAGTAGTATAGATGGTGTGGTACCGGCCGGGACTAGCGGGTTTCGTACAGATACGCAGTATTTT.